Below, one TCR beta chain is given with its context. Study processing details: How many nucleated cells were present was estimated from reference gene primer amplification. Clones were read by immunoSEQ multiplex PCR, and TCRdb kept only the in-frame ones, dropping some. The DNA gave D and trimming, while V, J and clone size come from that table. The table lists fewer than 250,000 clones, approximately 88% of them singletons. Germline V gene data show CDR1 as LNHDA and CDR2 as SQIVND (reference sequence). The CDR3 extends over 16 amino acids. Trimming removed 3 bases from V and 9 bases from J, with 21 bases in between. This entry belongs to a study of blood T cell repertoires in COVID-19. Participant age was roughly 18 to 95 years, and participants resided in around 24 US areas. Self-reported history from a screening survey and questionnaire set each donor's cohort.

This clonotype was sampled from a woman aged 25 to 39 who had been exposed to COVID-19. The sample taken for sequencing was PBMCs or T cells enriched from blood (not recorded which). V gene TRBV19 combines with J gene TRBJ1-5, with D possibly TRBD1 on 5 matching bases. The CDR3 DNA reads TGTGCCAGTAGTATTTTTGGCCCTAGGGGTTTCCTGCCCCAGCATTTT. Protein sequence: CASSIFGPRGFLPQHF.